This paragraph reports one TCR beta chain. Its specific antigen is unknown. No much larger clone exists at a distance of one base, and base qualities are not known. The germline V gene (reference sequence) yields GTSNPN for CDR1 and SVGIG for CDR2. The CDR3 measures 16 amino acids from cysteine to phenylalanine. Solely the CDR3 DNA is kept, with 48 bases framed from the first base. V and J lose 2 bases and 0 bases, and a span of 15 bases separates them. This record belongs to a study of control samples from healthy donors and cancer patients (TCRdb year 2020). Library preparation employed the immunoSEQ multiplex PCR assay. Imported from immuneACCESS, the table was reduced by TCRdb to in-frame sequences with V and J called. These copies leave out some clones; in studies compared against another copy, an unresolved V gene accounts for under half, and the cause of the remainder is not known. Counted in this sample were 100,000 to 150,000 clones; roughly nine tenths of them appeared once. 1.5% to 2% of the sample is in the top ten clones.

The sequence was collected from a man aged 18 to 30 in good health. This receptor chain uses TRBV30 and TRBJ2-3; TRBD2 is perhaps the D gene, given 5 matching bases. The specimen was blood. The nucleotide sequence reads as follows: TGTGCCTGGAGTCCAGCGGTTTCCAGAAGCACAGATACGCAGTATTTT. Translated, this is CAWSPAVSRSTDTQYF.